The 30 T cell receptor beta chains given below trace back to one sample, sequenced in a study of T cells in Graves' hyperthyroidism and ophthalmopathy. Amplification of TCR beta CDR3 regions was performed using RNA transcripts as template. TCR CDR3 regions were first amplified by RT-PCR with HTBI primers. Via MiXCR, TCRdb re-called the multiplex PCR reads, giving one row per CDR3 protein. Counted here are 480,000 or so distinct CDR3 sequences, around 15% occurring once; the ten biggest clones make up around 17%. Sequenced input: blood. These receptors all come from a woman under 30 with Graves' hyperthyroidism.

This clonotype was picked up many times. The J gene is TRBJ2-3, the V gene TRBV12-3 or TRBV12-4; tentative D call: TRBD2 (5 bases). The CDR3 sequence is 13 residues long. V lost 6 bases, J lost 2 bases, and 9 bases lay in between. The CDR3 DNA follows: TGTGCCAGCAGGGTTAGCGTCACAGATACGCAGTATTTT. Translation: CASRVSVTDTQYF.

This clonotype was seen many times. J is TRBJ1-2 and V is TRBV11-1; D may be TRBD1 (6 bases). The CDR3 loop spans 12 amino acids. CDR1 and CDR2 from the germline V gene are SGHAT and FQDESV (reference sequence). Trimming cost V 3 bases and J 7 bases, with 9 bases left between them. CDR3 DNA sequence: TGTGCCAGCAGCTTCGGGGGCAGTGGCTACACCTTC. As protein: CASSFGGSGYTF.

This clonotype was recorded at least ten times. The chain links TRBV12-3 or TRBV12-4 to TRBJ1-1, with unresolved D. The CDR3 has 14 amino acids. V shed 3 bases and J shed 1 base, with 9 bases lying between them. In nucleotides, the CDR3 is TGTGCCAGCAGTTTTGGCCGAGAGAACACTGAAGCTTTCTTT. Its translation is CASSFGRENTEAFF.

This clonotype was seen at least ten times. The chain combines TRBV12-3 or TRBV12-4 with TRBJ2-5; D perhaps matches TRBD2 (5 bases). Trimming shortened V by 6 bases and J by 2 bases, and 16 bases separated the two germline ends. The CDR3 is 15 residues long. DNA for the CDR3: TGTGCCAGCAGCCGTGTCGCGGGCGGGCAAGAGACCCAGTACTTC. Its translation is CASSRVAGGQETQYF.

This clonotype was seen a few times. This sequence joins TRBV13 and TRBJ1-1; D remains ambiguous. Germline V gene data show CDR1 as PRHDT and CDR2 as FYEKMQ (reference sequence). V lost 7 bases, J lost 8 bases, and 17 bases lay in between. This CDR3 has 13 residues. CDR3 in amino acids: CASTDTSEDEAFF. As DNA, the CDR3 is TGTGCCAGCACCGATACCTCAGAGGACGAAGCTTTCTTT. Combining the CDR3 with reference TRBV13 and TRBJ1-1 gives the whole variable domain AAGVIQSPRHLIKEKRETATLKCYPIPRHDTVYWYQQGPGQDPQFLISFYEKMQSDKGSIPDRFSAQQFSDYHSELNMSSLELGDSALYFCASTDTSEDEAFFGQGTRLTVV.

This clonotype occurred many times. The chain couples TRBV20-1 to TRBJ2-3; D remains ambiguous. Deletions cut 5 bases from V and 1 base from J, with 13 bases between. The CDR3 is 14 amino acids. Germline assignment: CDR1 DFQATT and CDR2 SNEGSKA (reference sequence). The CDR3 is CSAFQASGTDTQYF. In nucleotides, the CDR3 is TGCAGTGCTTTTCAGGCATCTGGCACAGATACGCAGTATTTT.

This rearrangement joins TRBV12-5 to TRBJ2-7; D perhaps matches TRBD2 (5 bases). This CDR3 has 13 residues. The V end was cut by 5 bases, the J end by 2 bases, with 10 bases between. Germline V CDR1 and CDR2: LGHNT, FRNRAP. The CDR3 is CASGPGLTYEQYF. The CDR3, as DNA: TGTGCTAGTGGTCCCGGACTGACCTACGAGCAGTACTTC.

This chain's CDR3 is CASRGVNQPQHF. CDR3 coding DNA: TGTGCCAGCAGAGGGGTCAATCAGCCCCAGCATTTT. The rearrangement uses TRBV27 and TRBJ1-5, with D possibly matching TRBD1 (5 bases). Trimming cost V 6 bases and J 3 bases, with 6 bases left between them. Germline lookup yields CDR1 MNHEY and CDR2 SMNVEV (reference sequence). There are 12 residues in the CDR3.

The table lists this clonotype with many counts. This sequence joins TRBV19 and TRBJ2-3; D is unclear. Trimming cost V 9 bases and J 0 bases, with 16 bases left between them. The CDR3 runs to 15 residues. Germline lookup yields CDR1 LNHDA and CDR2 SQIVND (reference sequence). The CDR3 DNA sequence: TGTGCCAGCGCCCACCCTATGGGAAGCACAGATACGCAGTATTTT. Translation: CASAHPMGSTDTQYF.

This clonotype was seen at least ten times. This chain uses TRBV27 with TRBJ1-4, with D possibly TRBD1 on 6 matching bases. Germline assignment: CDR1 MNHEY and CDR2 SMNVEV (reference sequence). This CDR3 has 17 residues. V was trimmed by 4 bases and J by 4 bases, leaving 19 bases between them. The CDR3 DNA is TGTGCCAGCAGTTCTTACGCTGGTGACAGGAATAATGAAAAACTGTTTTTT. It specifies CASSSYAGDRNNEKLFF.

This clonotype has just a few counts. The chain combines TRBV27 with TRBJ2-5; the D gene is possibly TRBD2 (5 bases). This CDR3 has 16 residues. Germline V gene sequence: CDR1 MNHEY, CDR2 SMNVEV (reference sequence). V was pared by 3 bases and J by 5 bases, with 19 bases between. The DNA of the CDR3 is TGTGCCAGCAGTTTCGGGCGGGCCCTAGGCGGCGAGACCCAGTACTTC. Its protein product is CASSFGRALGGETQYF.

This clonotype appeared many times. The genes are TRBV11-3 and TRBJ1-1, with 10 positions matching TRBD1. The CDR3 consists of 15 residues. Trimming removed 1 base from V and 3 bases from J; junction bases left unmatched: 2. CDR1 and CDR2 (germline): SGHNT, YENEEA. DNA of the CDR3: TGTGCCAGCAGCTTAGGGGGACAGGGGCACACTGAAGCTTTCTTT. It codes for CASSLGGQGHTEAFF.

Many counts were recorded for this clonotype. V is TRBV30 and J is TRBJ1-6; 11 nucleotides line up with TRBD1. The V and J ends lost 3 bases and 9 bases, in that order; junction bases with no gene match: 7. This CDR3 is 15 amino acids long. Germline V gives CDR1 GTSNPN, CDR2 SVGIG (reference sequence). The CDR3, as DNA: TGTGCCTGGAGGGCTCCCGGGACAGGGGGTTCACCCCTCCACTTT. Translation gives CAWRAPGTGGSPLHF.

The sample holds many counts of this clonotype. CDR3 loop: CASIEREAPDTQYF. The CDR3 bases are TGTGCCAGCATTGAGCGGGAGGCCCCAGATACGCAGTATTTT. The chain combines TRBV7-8 with TRBJ2-3; 9 bases map to TRBD2. This CDR3 has 14 residues. V dropped 7 bases and J dropped 4; count of bases not matched to a gene: 6. Germline CDR1 reads SGHVS; CDR2 reads FQNEAQ.

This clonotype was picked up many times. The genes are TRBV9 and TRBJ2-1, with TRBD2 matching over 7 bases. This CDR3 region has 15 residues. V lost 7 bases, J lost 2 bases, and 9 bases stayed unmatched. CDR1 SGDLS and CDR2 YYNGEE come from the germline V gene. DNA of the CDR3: TGTGCCAGCTGCCGGGAGGCCACAACCTACAATGAGCAGTTCTTC. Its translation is CASCREATTYNEQFF.

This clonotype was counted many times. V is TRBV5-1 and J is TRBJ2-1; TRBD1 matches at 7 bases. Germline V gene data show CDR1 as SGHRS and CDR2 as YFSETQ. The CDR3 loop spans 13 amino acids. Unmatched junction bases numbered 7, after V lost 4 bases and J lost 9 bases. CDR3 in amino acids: CASSPLGGVEQFF. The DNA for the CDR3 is TGCGCCAGCAGCCCACTAGGGGGCGTTGAGCAGTTCTTC.

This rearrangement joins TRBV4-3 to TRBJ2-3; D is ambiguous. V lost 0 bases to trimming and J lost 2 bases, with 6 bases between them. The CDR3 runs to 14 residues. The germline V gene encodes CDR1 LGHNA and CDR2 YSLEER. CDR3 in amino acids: CASSQDRVTDTQYF. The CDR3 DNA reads TGCGCCAGCAGCCAAGATCGGGTCACAGATACGCAGTATTTT.

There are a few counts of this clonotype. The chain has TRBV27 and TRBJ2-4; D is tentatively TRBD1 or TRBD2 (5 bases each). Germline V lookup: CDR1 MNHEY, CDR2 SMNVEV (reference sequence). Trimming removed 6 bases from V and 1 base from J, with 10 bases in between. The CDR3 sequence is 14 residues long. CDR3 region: CASRGVGAKNIQYF. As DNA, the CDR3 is TGTGCCAGCAGGGGGGTCGGGGCCAAAAACATTCAGTACTTC.

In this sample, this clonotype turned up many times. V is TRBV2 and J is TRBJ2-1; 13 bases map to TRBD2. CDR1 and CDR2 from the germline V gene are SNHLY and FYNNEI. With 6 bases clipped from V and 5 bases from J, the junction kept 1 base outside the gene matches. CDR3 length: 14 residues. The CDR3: CASRLAGGHNEQFF. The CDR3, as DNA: TGTGCCAGCAGACTAGCGGGAGGGCACAATGAGCAGTTCTTC.

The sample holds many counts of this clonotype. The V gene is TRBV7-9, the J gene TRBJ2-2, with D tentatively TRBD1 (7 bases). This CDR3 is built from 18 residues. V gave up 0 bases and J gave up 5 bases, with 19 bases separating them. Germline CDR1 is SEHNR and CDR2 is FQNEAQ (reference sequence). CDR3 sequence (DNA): TGTGCCAGCAGCTTAGCCGGGGGACAGACCACGCCGACCGGGGAGCTGTTTTTT. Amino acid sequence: CASSLAGGQTTPTGELFF.

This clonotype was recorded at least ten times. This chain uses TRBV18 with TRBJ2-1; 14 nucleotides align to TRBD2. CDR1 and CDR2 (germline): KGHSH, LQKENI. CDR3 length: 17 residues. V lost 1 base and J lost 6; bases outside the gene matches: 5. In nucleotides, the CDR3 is TGTGCCAGCTCACCACAGCGGACTAGCGGGAGGTTCAATGAGCAGTTCTTC. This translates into CASSPQRTSGRFNEQFF.

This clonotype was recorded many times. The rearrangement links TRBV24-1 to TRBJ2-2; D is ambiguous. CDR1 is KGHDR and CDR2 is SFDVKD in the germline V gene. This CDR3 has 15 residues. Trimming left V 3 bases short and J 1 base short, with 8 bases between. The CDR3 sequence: CATSDLKRNTGELFF. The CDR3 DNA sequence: TGTGCCACCAGTGATCTAAAGCGGAACACCGGGGAGCTGTTTTTT.

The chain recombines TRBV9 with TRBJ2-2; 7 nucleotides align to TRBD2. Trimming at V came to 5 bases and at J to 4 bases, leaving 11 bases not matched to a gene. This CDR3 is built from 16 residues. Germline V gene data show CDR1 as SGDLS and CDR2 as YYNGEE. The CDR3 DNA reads TGTGCCAGCAGTGAGGGGTGGGAGGGGCTCACCGGGGAGCTGTTTTTT. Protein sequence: CASSEGWEGLTGELFF.

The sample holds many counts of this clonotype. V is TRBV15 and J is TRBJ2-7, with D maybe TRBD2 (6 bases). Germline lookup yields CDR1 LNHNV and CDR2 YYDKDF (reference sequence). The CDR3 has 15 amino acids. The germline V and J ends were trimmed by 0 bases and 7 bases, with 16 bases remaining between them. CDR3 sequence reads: CATSREIGGNYEQYV. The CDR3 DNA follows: TGTGCCACCAGCAGAGAGATCGGCGGGAACTATGAGCAGTACGTC.

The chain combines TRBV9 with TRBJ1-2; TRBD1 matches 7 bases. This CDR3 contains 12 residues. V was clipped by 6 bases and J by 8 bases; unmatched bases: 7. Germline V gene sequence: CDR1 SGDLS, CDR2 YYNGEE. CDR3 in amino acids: CASTRQGRGYTF. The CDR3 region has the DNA TGTGCCAGCACACGACAGGGTCGGGGCTACACCTTC.

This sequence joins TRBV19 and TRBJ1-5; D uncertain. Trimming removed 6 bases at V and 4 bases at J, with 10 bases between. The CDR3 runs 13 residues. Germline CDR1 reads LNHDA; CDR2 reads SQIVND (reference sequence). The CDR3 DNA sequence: TGTGCCAGTAGGGGCCAGCAAAATCAGCCCCAGCATTTT. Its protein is CASRGQQNQPQHF. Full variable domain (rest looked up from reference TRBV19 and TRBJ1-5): DGGITQSPKYLFRKEGQNVTLSCEQNLNHDAMYWYRQDPGQGLRLIYYSQIVNDFQKGDIAEGYSVSREKKESFPLTVTSAQKNPTAFYLCASRGQQNQPQHFGDGTRLSIL.

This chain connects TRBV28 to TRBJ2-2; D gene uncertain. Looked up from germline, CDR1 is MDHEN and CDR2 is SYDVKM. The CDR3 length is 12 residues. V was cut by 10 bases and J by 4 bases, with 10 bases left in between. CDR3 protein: CATISFTGELFF. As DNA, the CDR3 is TGTGCCACAATTTCCTTCACCGGGGAGCTGTTTTTT.

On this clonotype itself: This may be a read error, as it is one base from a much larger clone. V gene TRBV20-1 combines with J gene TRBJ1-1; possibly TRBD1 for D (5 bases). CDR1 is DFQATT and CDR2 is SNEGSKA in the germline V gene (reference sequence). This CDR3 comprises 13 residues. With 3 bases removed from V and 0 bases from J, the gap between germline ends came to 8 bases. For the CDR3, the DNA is TGCAGTGCTAGTAAGGGGATGAACACTGAAGCTTTCTTT. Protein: CSASKGMNTEAFF.

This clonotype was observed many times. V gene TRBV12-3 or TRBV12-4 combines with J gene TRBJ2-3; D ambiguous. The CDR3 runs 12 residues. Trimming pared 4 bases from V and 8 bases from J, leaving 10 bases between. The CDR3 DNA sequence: TGTGCCAGCAGTTCGTATTATTTTACGCAGTATTTT. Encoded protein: CASSSYYFTQYF.

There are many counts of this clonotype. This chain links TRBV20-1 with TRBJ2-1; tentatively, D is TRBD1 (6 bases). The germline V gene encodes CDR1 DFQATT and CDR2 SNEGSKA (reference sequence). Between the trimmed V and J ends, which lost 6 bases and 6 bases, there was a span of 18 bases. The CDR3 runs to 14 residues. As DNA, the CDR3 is TGCAGTGCGAGGGAAACAGGGTTCGTCAATGAGCAGTTCTTC. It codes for CSARETGFVNEQFF.